This TCR beta chain was documented in a study of blood T cells in healthy people across ages. PCR was performed a second time for about 6 to 12 cycles using a sample-barcoded 5' primer and a J-beta primer mix. A single record per CDR3 protein comes from TCRdb applying MiXCR to the 5' RACE reads. The data hold hundreds of thousands of distinct CDR3 sequences, with approximately 52% observed a single time. In this sample, this clonotype turned up many times. What it binds is not known. General study points: As age increased, TCR beta diversity per million T cells fell in a roughly linear fashion. Estimates based on one million T cells were treated as lower bounds.

Per sample, a minimum of 6.5 million PBMCs were isolated. The receptor comes from a woman older than 75 in good health. Sequencing input: blood.

CDR3 DNA sequence: TGTGCCTGGAGTGTAAGGGTTAACTATGGCTACACCTTC. Amino acids: CAWSVRVNYGYTF. This chain connects TRBV30 to TRBJ1-2; D is ambiguous. The CDR3 sequence is 13 residues long. V lost 0 bases and J lost 1, with 6 bases in between. Germline V lookup: CDR1 GTSNPN, CDR2 SVGIG (reference sequence).